The 30 T cell receptor beta chains in this list originate from one sample, sequenced in a study of neurological immune-mediated disorders. One entry per CDR3 protein, called by TCRdb with MiXCR from the 5' RACE reads. The top ten hold around 1.3% of the sample, which has about 66,000 distinct CDR3 sequences, 3.9% seen once. The source material was PBMCs. The origin of the receptors is a man between 25 and 39 years old with multiple sclerosis.

There are many counts of this clonotype. In DNA, the CDR3 is TGCGCCAGCAGCTTTATAGGGACGAACACTGAAGCTTTCTTT. This encodes CASSFIGTNTEAFF. J is TRBJ1-1 and V is TRBV5-1; D possibly corresponds to TRBD1 (5 bases). The CDR3 has 14 amino acids. Germline V gives CDR1 SGHRS, CDR2 YFSETQ. V was shortened by 2 bases and J by 1 base, with 9 bases between the two germline ends.

Turning to this clonotype: As the CDR3 is not closed by the conserved phenylalanine or tryptophan, this likely results from a read error. The chain joins TRBV20-1 to TRBJ2-4; TRBD2 matches 10 bases. After removal of 5 bases from V and 1 base from J, the junction contained 2 bases not matched to a gene. The CDR3 loop spans 14 amino acids. Germline V lookup: CDR1 DFQATT, CDR2 SNEGSKA (reference sequence). CDR3 in amino acids: CSAVSGGAKNIQYN. CDR3 sequence (DNA): TGCAGTGCTGTTAGCGGGGGGGCCAAAAACATTCAGTACAAC.

This clonotype has ten or more counts. CDR3 nucleotides: TGCAGTGCTACACCCGGGACAGGGCGTGAAAAACTGTTTTTT. This translates into CSATPGTGREKLFF. This sequence joins TRBV20-1 and TRBJ1-4, with 9 bases fitting TRBD1. From germline, CDR1 is DFQATT and CDR2 SNEGSKA (reference sequence). CDR3 length: 14 amino acids. Trimming removed 4 bases from V and 7 bases from J; junction bases left unmatched: 7.

This clonotype was observed a few times. The chain joins TRBV3-1 to TRBJ2-7; 8 positions match TRBD1. Germline V lookup: CDR1 LGHDT, CDR2 YNNKEL (reference sequence). The CDR3 has 14 amino acids. The V segment lost 4 bases and the J segment 4 bases; nucleotides outside the gene matches: 6. In DNA, the CDR3 is TGTGCCAGCAGCCCACAGGGGGTGTATTACGAGCAGTACTTC. Translation gives CASSPQGVYYEQYF.

This clonotype has at least ten counts. The CDR3 reads CASSPLMGFTNEKLFF. The CDR3 DNA reads TGTGCCAGCAGTCCCTTAATGGGGTTCACTAATGAAAAACTGTTTTTT. V usage is TRBV27 and J usage is TRBJ1-4, with D uncertain. This CDR3 comprises 16 residues. The germline V and J ends were trimmed by 5 bases and 2 bases, with 15 bases remaining between them. CDR1 and CDR2 (germline): MNHEY, SMNVEV (reference sequence).

This clonotype has a handful of counts. Mismatch with germline at one junction end may stem from a read error. This chain connects TRBV7-8 to TRBJ1-5; unclear D gene. The CDR3 is made up of 15 amino acids. In germline, CDR1 is SGHVS, CDR2 FQNEAQ. The CDR3 DNA reads TGTGCCAGCAGCTTACCCGGTGGTGGCAATCAGCCCCAGAATTTT. It encodes CASSLPGGGNQPQNF. Together with reference TRBV7-8 and TRBJ1-5, the CDR3 gives the full variable domain: GAGVSQSPRYKVAKRGQDVALRCDPISGHVSLFWYQQALGQGPEFLTYFQNEAQLDKSGLPSDRFFAERPEGSVSTLKIQRTQQEDSAVYLCASSLPGGGNQPQNFGDGTRLSIL.

This clonotype was observed many times. The V call is TRBV7-2, the J call TRBJ2-3, with 8 bases identical to TRBD2. CDR3 length equals 14 residues. CDR1 and CDR2 (germline): SGHTA, FQGNSA. The J segment lost 10 bases and the V segment lost 4 bases, leaving 10 bases of the junction unmatched. The CDR3 nucleotides are TGTGCCAGCAGCTATACCGGGACTAGTATCCCGCAGTATTTT. Translation gives CASSYTGTSIPQYF.

This clonotype was seen repeatedly, ten times or more. The chain is built from TRBV12-3 or TRBV12-4 and TRBJ1-1, with 8 positions matching TRBD1. V lost 6 bases to trimming and J lost 6 bases; unmatched junction nucleotides: 12. The CDR3 is 15 amino acids. In DNA, the CDR3 is TGTGCCAGCAGCCAAAATTCAGGGGGCAGCCCTGAAGCTTTCTTT. This sequence encodes CASSQNSGGSPEAFF.

This clonotype was recorded many times. This rearrangement joins TRBV6-6 to TRBJ1-1; D call uncertain. Trimming stripped 7 bases from V and 0 bases from J, with 6 bases between. The CDR3 extends over 12 amino acids. Germline-derived CDR1 and CDR2 are MNHNY and SVGAGI (reference sequence). CDR3 DNA: TGTGCCAGCACCGTACTGAACACTGAAGCTTTCTTT. It codes for CASTVLNTEAFF.

This clonotype has a count of ten or more. The V call is TRBV6-1, the J call TRBJ2-2, with unresolved D. V was pared by 8 bases and J by 7 bases, with 8 bases between. Germline CDR1 and CDR2: MNHNS and SASEGT. This CDR3 has 11 amino acids. CDR3 sequence: CASLLIGELFF. The CDR3 DNA reads TGTGCCAGCCTATTAATCGGGGAGCTGTTTTTT.

In its sample, this clonotype was seen many times. The gene calls are TRBV20-1 and TRBJ2-3; D remains unclear. This CDR3 has 14 residues. Trimming took 0 bases from V and 4 from J, leaving 11 bases between them. Germline V lookup: CDR1 DFQATT, CDR2 SNEGSKA (reference sequence). This CDR3 is CSARDFWRPDTQYF. CDR3 bases: TGCAGTGCTAGAGATTTTTGGCGTCCAGATACGCAGTATTTT.

This clonotype was observed many times. The gene calls are TRBV5-5 and TRBJ2-2, with D possibly matching TRBD1 (6 bases). The germline V gene encodes CDR1 SGHKS and CDR2 YYEKEE (reference sequence). Between the trimmed V and J ends, which lost 5 bases and 5 bases, there was a span of 13 bases. The CDR3 is 14 amino acids. The CDR3 is CASRSTGLTGELFF. The DNA of the CDR3 is TGTGCCAGCAGATCCACAGGGCTTACCGGGGAGCTGTTTTTT.

This clonotype occurred many times. In nucleotides, the CDR3 is TGTGCCACCAGCAGAGGATGGAGGGGATCCGGGGAGCTGTTTTTT. Translating it yields CATSRGWRGSGELFF. The chain uses TRBV15 and TRBJ2-2, with a possible D match to TRBD2 (6 bases). V gave up 1 base and J gave up 6 bases, with 12 bases separating them. The CDR3 contains 15 residues. CDR1 and CDR2 (germline): LNHNV, YYDKDF (reference sequence).

Ten or more counts support this clonotype. The chain joins TRBV12-3 or TRBV12-4 to TRBJ1-2; 8 bases are a match to TRBD1. V dropped 6 bases and J dropped 4; count of bases not matched to a gene: 10. CDR3 size: 15 residues. CDR3 residues: CASSGGQAGGYGYTF. CDR3 sequence (DNA): TGTGCCAGCAGCGGGGGACAGGCTGGCGGCTATGGCTACACCTTC.

This clonotype was picked up many times. The genes are TRBV20-1 and TRBJ1-1; D not certain. V lost 4 bases and J 0 bases, leaving 12 bases between the germline ends. CDR1 and CDR2 from the germline V gene are DFQATT and SNEGSKA (reference sequence). The CDR3 has 14 amino acids. The CDR3 is CSAIRTELNTEAFF. The CDR3 coding sequence is TGCAGTGCTATCCGGACGGAGTTGAACACTGAAGCTTTCTTT.

V and J are TRBV20-1 and TRBJ2-3; either TRBD1 or TRBD2 may fit D (5 bases each). V lost 5 bases, J lost 6 bases, and 9 bases lay in between. The germline gives CDR1 DFQATT, CDR2 SNEGSKA (reference sequence). The CDR3 totals 11 residues. CDR3 sequence (DNA): TGCAGTGCTCCGGGGCCCGATACGCAGTATTTT. Translated: CSAPGPDTQYF.

This clonotype appeared many times. This chain joins TRBV19 and TRBJ1-2; D might be TRBD1 (5 bases). The germline gives CDR1 LNHDA, CDR2 SQIVND (reference sequence). V was cut by 7 bases and J by 3 bases, with 15 bases left in between. This CDR3 has 14 residues. The CDR3 protein is CASTMRDWDYGYTF. In DNA form, the CDR3 reads TGTGCCAGTACCATGAGGGACTGGGACTATGGCTACACCTTC.

This clonotype was picked up many times. The CDR3 is CASSQFGGGLYEQYF. The CDR3 bases are TGCGCCAGCAGCCAGTTCGGGGGGGGTCTCTACGAGCAGTACTTC. J is TRBJ2-7 and V is TRBV4-1; 8 bases align to TRBD2. Germline trimming cut 3 bases from V and 3 bases from J; bases unmatched to any gene: 7. This CDR3 contains 15 residues. Germline CDR1 MGHRA, CDR2 YSYEKL.

This clonotype appeared many times. This chain links TRBV5-1 with TRBJ2-7; D is perhaps TRBD2 (6 bases). Looked up from germline, CDR1 is SGHRS and CDR2 is YFSETQ. Trimming took 0 bases from V and 5 from J, leaving 9 bases between them. There are 13 residues in the CDR3. CDR3 residues: CASSLAWGDEQYF. CDR3 nucleotides: TGCGCCAGCAGCTTGGCCTGGGGGGACGAGCAGTACTTC.

This clonotype was observed many times. The chain joins TRBV7-2 to TRBJ2-4; 9 bases line up with TRBD1. Per the germline V gene, CDR1 is SGHTA and CDR2 is FQGNSA. With 3 bases clipped from V and 8 bases from J, the junction kept 5 bases outside the gene matches. The length of the CDR3 is 14 residues. For the CDR3, the DNA is TGTGCCAGCAGCTTCTCCTGGACAGGGGACATTCAGTACTTC. It encodes CASSFSWTGDIQYF.

This clonotype was detected ten times or more. V is TRBV4-2 and J is TRBJ2-2, with TRBD1 identical over 7 bases. The ends lost 0 bases at V and 4 bases at J; junction bases unmatched: 5. CDR1 LGHNA and CDR2 YNFKEQ come from the germline V gene. The CDR3 is 16 amino acids. As DNA, the CDR3 is TGTGCCAGCAGCCAAGAAAAGGGGGCCCTCACCGGGGAGCTGTTTTTT. It specifies CASSQEKGALTGELFF.

This clonotype was detected many times. In nucleotides, the CDR3 is TGTGCCAGCAGTTTACTGGGGGGCGCCGAGCAGTACTTC. As protein: CASSLLGGAEQYF. This sequence joins TRBV12-3 or TRBV12-4 and TRBJ2-7; D may correspond to TRBD1 or TRBD2 (6 bases each). The V gene lost 2 bases and the J gene lost 6 bases, with 11 bases spanning the gap. The CDR3 is made up of 13 amino acids.

At least ten counts were recorded for this clonotype. J is TRBJ2-3 and V is TRBV12-3 or TRBV12-4; 12 bases map to TRBD2. The CDR3 totals 16 residues. V was pared by 6 bases and J by 5 bases, with 9 bases of the junction left unmatched. The CDR3 spells CASSLTSGGTEDTQYF. CDR3 DNA sequence: TGTGCCAGCAGCCTCACTAGCGGGGGGACCGAAGATACGCAGTATTTT.

In this sample, this clonotype turned up many times. This chain links TRBV4-1 with TRBJ1-1, with TRBD1 identical over 7 bases. The trim removed 1 base at V and 7 bases at J, leaving 6 bases unmatched. The germline V gene encodes CDR1 MGHRA and CDR2 YSYEKL. This CDR3 comprises 14 residues. The CDR3 DNA reads as TGCGCCAGCAGCCAAGTAACCGGGACAGTTGAAGCTTTCTTT. Its protein product is CASSQVTGTVEAFF.

This clonotype was counted ten times or more. The chain recombines TRBV6-6 with TRBJ1-2; 7 bases agree with TRBD1. The germline V gene encodes CDR1 MNHNY and CDR2 SVGAGI (reference sequence). V shed 0 bases and J 8 bases; nucleotides not matched to a gene: 9. This CDR3 has 15 amino acids. The CDR3 spells CASSYSGTEGRGYTF. CDR3 nucleotides: TGTGCCAGCAGTTACTCCGGGACAGAGGGTCGAGGCTACACCTTC.

This clonotype showed up many times. This chain links TRBV5-1 with TRBJ2-1; possible D gene TRBD2, 5 bases. The CDR3 has 15 residues. The V gene lost 3 bases and the J gene lost 3 bases, with 13 bases spanning the gap. Germline lookup yields CDR1 SGHRS and CDR2 YFSETQ. The CDR3 DNA reads TGCGCCAGCAGCTCCTATGCGGGTCTCTACAATGAGCAGTTCTTC. This codes for CASSSYAGLYNEQFF.

This clonotype was picked up many times. The J gene is TRBJ2-2, the V gene TRBV6-5; tentative D call: TRBD1 (5 bases). V gave up 4 bases and J gave up 3 bases, with 21 bases separating them. CDR3 length equals 18 residues. Germline loops: CDR1 MNHEY, CDR2 SVGAGI. CDR3 DNA sequence: TGTGCCAGCAGTTGGTCGGGCAGGGCCCCTCGTGACACCGGGGAGCTGTTTTTT. Its translation is CASSWSGRAPRDTGELFF.

This clonotype appeared many times. The rearrangement links TRBV7-2 to TRBJ2-7, with 7 bases fitting TRBD2. This CDR3 contains 15 residues. Germline lookup yields CDR1 SGHTA and CDR2 FQGNSA. The V and J ends lost 3 bases and 0 bases, in that order; junction bases with no gene match: 5. DNA of the CDR3: TGTGCCAGCAGCTTCGAAGGGACTAACTCCTACGAGCAGTACTTC. This translates into CASSFEGTNSYEQYF.

This clonotype was found many times. This chain joins TRBV4-3 and TRBJ2-7; the D call may be TRBD1 or TRBD2 (5 bases each). Germline V lookup: CDR1 LGHNA, CDR2 YSLEER. The CDR3 consists of 14 residues. Between the trimmed V and J ends, which lost 4 bases and 7 bases, there was a span of 17 bases. The CDR3 nucleotides read TGCGCCAGCAGCCGACGCCTGAGGGGATTGGAGCAGTACTTC. It codes for CASSRRLRGLEQYF.

The V call is TRBV7-8, the J call TRBJ2-1; 8 bases fit TRBD2. The CDR3 is 12 amino acids. After removal of 2 bases from V and 12 bases from J, the junction contained 3 bases not matched to a gene. The V gene's germline CDR1 is SGHVS and CDR2 FQNEAQ. CDR3 in amino acids: CASSLSGGGQFF. The CDR3 DNA is TGTGCCAGCAGCTTAAGCGGGGGCGGGCAGTTCTTC.